Each of the 26 T cell receptor beta chains below was sequenced from the same sample in a study of blood T cell repertoires in COVID-19. Clones were sequenced by immunoSEQ multiplex PCR, and TCRdb holds only the in-frame ones, with some missing. The data contain approximately 74,000 clones, 80% to 90% of them singletons. The sequencing sample was made of peripheral blood. The receptors were sampled from a woman of 80 years or more with active or convalescent COVID-19.

The chain employs TRBV29-1 and TRBJ1-1, with D possibly being TRBD1 (6 bases). The CDR3 spans 15 residues. Germline-derived CDR1 and CDR2 are SQVTM and ANQGSEA. V was clipped by 8 bases and J by 6 bases, with 25 bases between them. The CDR3, as DNA: TGCAGCCTCCGTCGGGGGGGCGCGGGGGTCGCTGAAGCTTTCTTT. The encoded protein is CSLRRGGAGVAEAFF.

The rearrangement uses TRBV4-3 and TRBJ2-1, with 8 bases fitting TRBD2. CDR1 and CDR2 (germline): LGHNA, YSLEER. The CDR3 covers 14 residues. The junction had 7 bases not matched to a gene; V was cut back by 3 bases and J by 9 bases. CDR3 amino acids: CASSQGAGVGEQFF. The CDR3 nucleotides are TGCGCCAGCAGCCAGGGAGCGGGAGTTGGTGAGCAGTTCTTC.

In this sample, this clone turned up once. The gene calls are TRBV7-2 and TRBJ2-1, with 10 positions matching TRBD2. V shed 6 bases and J 6 bases; nucleotides not matched to a gene: 11. There are 16 residues in the CDR3. CDR1 and CDR2 (germline): SGHTA, FQGNSA. CDR3 nucleotides: TGTGCCAGCAGAAGCGGGGGGGGTCTGGAAACCAATGAGCAGTTCTTC. Its translation is CASRSGGGLETNEQFF.

This clone has a single count. This chain joins TRBV5-4 and TRBJ2-7; 13 positions agree with TRBD2. V trimming: 4 bases; J trimming: 3 bases; junction bases outside the gene matches: 7. Germline CDR1 SGHNT, CDR2 YYREEE (reference sequence). CDR3 length equals 16 residues. DNA for the CDR3: TGTGCCAGCAGCGGCCCCGGGACTAGCGGGAACTACGAGCAGTACTTC. As protein: CASSGPGTSGNYEQYF.

The J gene is TRBJ1-2, the V gene TRBV28, with D hard to call. Germline-derived CDR1 and CDR2 are MDHEN and SYDVKM. V lost 7 bases, J lost 4 bases, and 10 bases lay in between. The CDR3 is made up of 12 amino acids. The CDR3 sequence: CASTSSAYGYTF. The CDR3 DNA is TGTGCCAGCACTAGTTCAGCCTATGGCTACACCTTC.

The chain recombines TRBV7-9 with TRBJ2-2, with a weak D call TRBD2 (5 bases). CDR3 length equals 18 residues. From germline, CDR1 is SEHNR and CDR2 FQNEAQ (reference sequence). V gave up 2 bases and J gave up 2 bases, with 18 bases separating them. CDR3 residues: CASSLRSSKGGNTGELFF. Written as DNA, the CDR3 is TGTGCCAGCAGCTTACGGTCTAGCAAGGGCGGTAACACCGGGGAGCTGTTTTTT.

The chain uses TRBV10-1 and TRBJ1-5; D call uncertain. The ends were cut back, 3 bases at V and 5 bases at J, with 11 bases in the middle. The CDR3 has 14 amino acids. Germline V lookup: CDR1 WNHNN, CDR2 SYGVQD (reference sequence). CDR3 residues: CASSDSRVDQPQHF. The CDR3 nucleotides are TGCGCCAGCAGTGATTCCCGAGTGGATCAGCCCCAGCATTTT.

This clone showed up just once. The J gene is TRBJ2-7, the V gene TRBV6-5, with 10 bases identical to TRBD1. CDR3 length equals 14 residues. The junction had 3 bases not matched to a gene; V was cut back by 3 bases and J by 4 bases. CDR1 MNHEY and CDR2 SVGAGI come from the germline V gene. This CDR3 is CASSYKDRGYEQYF. CDR3 bases: TGTGCCAGCAGTTATAAGGACAGGGGGTACGAGCAGTACTTC.

The chain has TRBV18 and TRBJ2-1; TRBD2 agrees at 11 bases. CDR1 is KGHSH and CDR2 is LQKENI in the germline V gene. The J segment lost 0 bases and the V segment lost 5 bases, leaving 6 bases of the junction unmatched. The length of the CDR3 is 17 residues. For the CDR3, the DNA is TGTGCCAGCTCAGCCGGGACTAGCGGAAGCTCCTACAATGAGCAGTTCTTC. Protein sequence: CASSAGTSGSSYNEQFF.

The chain carries TRBV11-2 and TRBJ1-5, with TRBD1 matching 8 bases. The germline gives CDR1 SGHAT, CDR2 FQNNGV. V was clipped by 4 bases and J by 3 bases; unmatched bases: 2. The CDR3 is 14 amino acids. The CDR3 protein is CASSSGQANQPQHF. The DNA for the CDR3 is TGTGCCAGCAGCTCGGGACAGGCCAATCAGCCCCAGCATTTT.

The CDR3 reads CASSLGWTAGNTIYF. CDR3 DNA: TGTGCCAGCAGCTTAGGTTGGACAGCTGGAAACACCATATATTTT. The chain links TRBV7-9 to TRBJ1-3; TRBD1 is a possible D gene (6 bases). The V end lost 1 base, the J end lost 2 bases, and 9 bases lay between the germline ends. The CDR3 is made up of 15 amino acids. The germline gives CDR1 SEHNR, CDR2 FQNEAQ (reference sequence).

The chain couples TRBV12-3 or TRBV12-4 to TRBJ1-2, with D tentatively TRBD1 (6 bases). The CDR3 covers 13 residues. The ends were cut back, 5 bases at V and 7 bases at J, with 14 bases in the middle. The CDR3 loop reads CASSIQGPAGYTF. CDR3 bases: TGTGCCAGCAGTATACAGGGCCCCGCTGGCTACACCTTC.

This clone was seen a few times. Here the CDR3 reads CASTVRGGSEAFF. The CDR3 region has the DNA TGTGCCAGTACGGTCCGAGGCGGCTCTGAAGCTTTCTTT. The rearrangement links TRBV28 to TRBJ1-1, with D hard to call. The V gene lost 9 bases and the J gene lost 6 bases, with 17 bases spanning the gap. This CDR3 is built from 13 residues. Germline CDR1 and CDR2: MDHEN and SYDVKM.

This rearrangement joins TRBV18 to TRBJ1-1; D unclear. Germline V gives CDR1 KGHSH, CDR2 LQKENI. The length of the CDR3 is 13 residues. V was clipped by 5 bases and J by 1 base, with 8 bases between them. DNA of the CDR3: TGTGCCAGCTCAGCGGCCGGGAACACTGAAGCTTTCTTT. It codes for CASSAAGNTEAFF.

Here the CDR3 reads CASSGQRGTNEQFF. CDR3 nucleotides: TGTGCCAGCAGTGGTCAGCGGGGGACCAATGAGCAGTTCTTC. The rearrangement uses TRBV2 and TRBJ2-1; 8 bases are shared with TRBD2. Germline V gene lookup returns CDR1 SNHLY and CDR2 FYNNEI. CDR3 length: 14 amino acids. Trimming removed 4 bases from V and 6 bases from J; junction bases left unmatched: 5.

The rearrangement joins TRBV28 to TRBJ2-5, with a tentative D call TRBD2 (7 bases). The germline V gene has CDR1 MDHEN and CDR2 SYDVKM. The CDR3 sequence is 14 residues long. Trimming left V 6 bases short and J 9 bases short, with 20 bases between. The CDR3 coding sequence is TGTGCCAGCAGGGGCGGACTAGGGGGGGCGGCCCAGTACTTC. As protein: CASRGGLGGAAQYF.

The rearrangement uses TRBV27 and TRBJ2-1; 7 bases agree with TRBD2. CDR1 is MNHEY, CDR2 SMNVEV, per germline (reference sequence). The V and J ends lost 4 bases and 4 bases, in that order; junction bases with no gene match: 7. The CDR3 length is 15 residues. CDR3 bases: TGTGCCAGCAGTTCTGCGGGAGCGGGATACAATGAGCAGTTCTTC. The encoded protein is CASSSAGAGYNEQFF.

The chain uses TRBV2 and TRBJ1-6; 7 positions agree with TRBD1. J was trimmed by 5 bases and V by 4 bases; bases with no gene match: 2. The CDR3 is 14 residues long. CDR1 is SNHLY, CDR2 FYNNEI, per germline. The CDR3 here is CASSGQGHNSPLHF. For the CDR3, the DNA is TGTGCCAGCAGTGGACAGGGACATAATTCACCCCTCCACTTT.

The chain recombines TRBV4-3 with TRBJ2-3; a possible D gene is TRBD1 (5 bases). The CDR3 is 13 amino acids. The ends were cut back, 2 bases at V and 5 bases at J, with 8 bases in the middle. The germline V gene encodes CDR1 LGHNA and CDR2 YSLEER. Here the CDR3 reads CASSQKRGDTQYF. As DNA, the CDR3 is TGCGCCAGCAGCCAAAAAAGGGGAGATACGCAGTATTTT.

The chain uses TRBV28 and TRBJ1-2; D gene ambiguous. V was shortened by 5 bases and J by 4 bases, with 14 bases between the two germline ends. There are 14 residues in the CDR3. CDR1 MDHEN and CDR2 SYDVKM come from the germline V gene. The CDR3 DNA is TGTGCCAGCAGTGCCCCGGTGGTGCCCTATGGCTACACCTTC. The encoded protein is CASSAPVVPYGYTF.

V usage is TRBV4-1 and J usage is TRBJ2-6; D is uncertain. The CDR3 totals 17 residues. V lost 1 base and J lost 0, with 10 bases in between. CDR1 and CDR2 (germline): MGHRA, YSYEKL. The CDR3 region has the DNA TGCGCCAGCAGCCAAGGGGCATTAACCTCTGGGGCCAACGTCCTGACTTTC. This gives the protein CASSQGALTSGANVLTF.

The V call is TRBV2, the J call TRBJ1-2; D is unresolved. Germline V lookup: CDR1 SNHLY, CDR2 FYNNEI. With 2 bases removed from V and 3 bases from J, the gap between germline ends came to 13 bases. The CDR3 sequence is 15 residues long. The CDR3 loop reads CASSERPRDDYGYTF. The CDR3 region has the DNA TGTGCCAGCAGTGAACGACCCCGGGATGACTATGGCTACACCTTC.

This clone was seen just once. The rearrangement joins TRBV6-5 to TRBJ2-6, with no clear D. Germline CDR1 is MNHEY and CDR2 is SVGAGI. This CDR3 comprises 16 residues. Trimming shortened V by 3 bases and J by 0 bases, and 9 bases separated the two germline ends. The CDR3 region has the DNA TGTGCCAGCAGTTATTCGTACAGCTCTGGGGCCAACGTCCTGACTTTC. This sequence encodes CASSYSYSSGANVLTF.

This chain links TRBV2 with TRBJ2-5, with a weak D call TRBD2 (6 bases). The V gene lost 4 bases and the J gene lost 2 bases, with 11 bases spanning the gap. The germline gives CDR1 SNHLY, CDR2 FYNNEI. This CDR3 comprises 14 residues. CDR3 DNA: TGTGCCAGCAGTGTGCTGCTAGCGCAAGAGACCCAGTACTTC. This gives the protein CASSVLLAQETQYF. Full variable domain (outside the CDR3, taken from reference TRBV2 and TRBJ2-5): EPEVTQTPSHQVTQMGQEVILRCVPISNHLYFYWYRQILGQKVEFLVSFYNNEISEKSEIFDDQFSVERPDGSNFTLKIRSTKLEDSAMYFCASSVLLAQETQYFGPGTRLLVL.

Written as DNA, the CDR3 is TGTGCCAGCAGCCAAGAGGGATACGGGGGGGCTGATACGCAGTATTTT. Its protein product is CASSQEGYGGADTQYF. The genes are TRBV3-1 (or the pseudogene TRBV3-2) and TRBJ2-3, with 8 positions matching TRBD2. Germline CDR1 and CDR2: LGHDT and YNNKEL (reference sequence). The CDR3 runs to 16 residues. With 0 bases clipped from V and 6 bases from J, the junction kept 8 bases outside the gene matches.

The rearrangement joins TRBV27 to TRBJ1-2; 9 bases align to TRBD1. Germline lookup yields CDR1 MNHEY and CDR2 SMNVEV (reference sequence). This CDR3 is 13 amino acids long. The J segment lost 5 bases and the V segment lost 5 bases, leaving 3 bases of the junction unmatched. For the CDR3, the DNA is TGTGCCAGCAGTCGGACAGGGGTTTATGGCTACACCTTC. It yields the protein CASSRTGVYGYTF.